A single sample gave rise to the 17 T cell receptor beta chains below, sequenced in a study of cytomegalovirus exposure and HLA in healthy donors. PCR involved 60 Vbeta and 13 Jbeta primers. Sequencing was performed with immunoSEQ multiplex PCR; in TCRdb, only in-frame clones are kept and a portion is missing. Of some 180,000 clones listed, under 80% are singletons. Sequenced sample: PBMCs. The receptors originated from a woman aged 25 to 39 in good health and CMV-seropositive.

The J gene is TRBJ1-6, the V gene TRBV6-5; no definite D call. The CDR3 contains 14 residues. V was cut by 9 bases and J by 2 bases, with 11 bases left in between. Germline lookup yields CDR1 MNHEY and CDR2 SVGAGI. The CDR3 DNA reads TGTGCCAGTGGGTCTGACACCTATAATTCACCCCTCCACTTT. Protein: CASGSDTYNSPLHF.

This clone was counted between two and nine times. The genes are TRBV5-4 and TRBJ2-1; no reliable D call. The CDR3 contains 15 residues. V was trimmed by 2 bases and J by 0 bases, leaving 9 bases between them. The germline V gene encodes CDR1 SGHNT and CDR2 YYREEE (reference sequence). CDR3 DNA sequence: TGTGCCAGCAGCTTTGTCCGGAGCTCCTACAATGAGCAGTTCTTC. Its protein product is CASSFVRSSYNEQFF.

The chain carries TRBV5-4 and TRBJ1-3; 7 nucleotides align to TRBD1. CDR1 and CDR2 (germline): SGHNT, YYREEE (reference sequence). The CDR3 consists of 14 residues. J was trimmed by 6 bases and V by 5 bases; bases with no gene match: 8. This chain's CDR3 is CASSSRQGENTIYF. CDR3 coding DNA: TGTGCCAGCAGTTCTAGACAGGGTGAAAACACCATATATTTT.

About this clone: The junction departs from the called germline gene at one end, perhaps through a read error. This rearrangement joins TRBV29-1 to TRBJ2-4; TRBD2 matches at 7 bases. The CDR3 runs to 16 residues. Germline-derived CDR1 and CDR2 are SQVTM and ANQGSEA. The CDR3 spells CSATWWGGNAKNSQYF. CDR3 in DNA: TGCAGCGCCACTTGGTGGGGAGGGAACGCCAAAAACAGTCAGTACTTC.

This chain joins TRBV5-1 and TRBJ2-3; weak D call: TRBD1 (5 bases). This CDR3 has 17 amino acids. The germline gives CDR1 SGHRS, CDR2 YFSETQ. The ends were cut back, 0 bases at V and 1 base at J, with 15 bases in the middle. In nucleotides, the CDR3 is TGCGCCAGCAGCTTGGCCGGCAGGGCGCAACGCACAGATACGCAGTATTTT. Its translation is CASSLAGRAQRTDTQYF.

The J gene is TRBJ1-2, the V gene TRBV11-2, with a weak D call TRBD1 (5 bases). The length of the CDR3 is 14 residues. Germline V gene lookup returns CDR1 SGHAT and CDR2 FQNNGV. Trimming took 5 bases from V and 2 from J, leaving 12 bases between them. CDR3 sequence reads: CASSPQQGNYGYTF. The DNA of the CDR3 is TGTGCCAGCAGCCCCCAGCAGGGAAACTATGGCTACACCTTC.

CDR3 protein: CAWNPLTGRSRNTIYF. CDR3 coding DNA: TGTGCCTGGAATCCCCTGACAGGGCGCTCGAGAAACACCATATATTTT. This chain links TRBV30 with TRBJ1-3; 7 bases match TRBD1. V was clipped by 4 bases and J by 5 bases; unmatched bases: 14. The CDR3 is 16 amino acids. Germline V gene lookup returns CDR1 GTSNPN and CDR2 SVGIG (reference sequence).

The genes are TRBV9 and TRBJ2-3; 12 bases are shared with TRBD2. V trimming: 3 bases; J trimming: 4 bases; junction bases outside the gene matches: 3. Germline V CDR1 and CDR2: SGDLS, YYNGEE. The CDR3 is 15 residues long. The CDR3 coding sequence is TGTGCCAGCAGCGCTAGCGGGGGGGCGTCAGATACGCAGTATTTT. The encoded protein is CASSASGGASDTQYF.

The chain joins TRBV18 to TRBJ2-3, with D possibly being TRBD1 (5 bases). The ends were cut back, 1 base at V and 3 bases at J, with 17 bases in the middle. CDR1 and CDR2 from the germline V gene are KGHSH and LQKENI. CDR3 size: 17 residues. CDR3 sequence reads: CASSPLERGWQTDTQYF. The CDR3 DNA follows: TGTGCCAGCTCACCACTGGAAAGGGGTTGGCAGACAGATACGCAGTATTTT. The entire variable domain, with the rest obtained from reference TRBV18 and TRBJ2-3, is as follows: NAGVMQNPRHLVRRRGQEARLRCSPMKGHSHVYWYRQLPEEGLKFMVYLQKENIIDESGMPKERFSAEFPKEGPSILRIQQVVRGDSAAYFCASSPLERGWQTDTQYFGPGTRLTVL.

The rearrangement uses TRBV2 and TRBJ1-3; 7 bases agree with TRBD1. Germline V gene lookup returns CDR1 SNHLY and CDR2 FYNNEI. CDR3 length: 15 amino acids. V dropped 4 bases and J dropped 1; count of bases not matched to a gene: 4. CDR3 region: CASSVYRGSGNTIYF. The CDR3 DNA sequence: TGTGCCAGCAGTGTGTACAGGGGATCTGGAAACACCATATATTTT. Based on the CDR3 plus reference TRBV2 and TRBJ1-3, the full variable domain is EPEVTQTPSHQVTQMGQEVILRCVPISNHLYFYWYRQILGQKVEFLVSFYNNEISEKSEIFDDQFSVERPDGSNFTLKIRSTKLEDSAMYFCASSVYRGSGNTIYFGEGSWLTVV.

This clone has just a few counts. The chain joins TRBV13 to TRBJ2-7, with TRBD2 matching 8 bases. Trimming took 4 bases from V and 2 from J; bases not matched to a gene: 10. Per the germline V gene, CDR1 is PRHDT and CDR2 is FYEKMQ (reference sequence). The length of the CDR3 is 16 residues. In nucleotides, the CDR3 is TGTGCCAGCAGCTCCCCGACCGGGGGGGCCGCCTACGAGCAGTACTTC. This translates into CASSSPTGGAAYEQYF.

As to this clone: The same CDR3 also results from other DNA sequences found in this sample. The chain joins TRBV9 to TRBJ1-5, with 7 bases fitting TRBD1. V gave up 0 bases and J gave up 4 bases; unmatched junction bases: 4. The germline gives CDR1 SGDLS, CDR2 YYNGEE. The CDR3 sequence is 15 residues long. CDR3 sequence: CASSVGQGTNQPQHF. DNA of the CDR3: TGTGCCAGCAGCGTAGGACAGGGTACAAATCAGCCCCAGCATTTT. The whole variable domain, remainder taken from reference TRBV9 and TRBJ1-5, is DSGVTQTPKHLITATGQRVTLRCSPRSGDLSVYWYQQSLDQGLQFLIQYYNGEERAKGNILERFSAQQFPDLHSELNLSSLELGDSALYFCASSVGQGTNQPQHFGDGTRLSIL.

V usage is TRBV18 and J usage is TRBJ2-3; D gene ambiguous. CDR3 size: 16 residues. V lost 4 bases and J 0 bases, leaving 14 bases between the germline ends. From germline, CDR1 is KGHSH and CDR2 LQKENI. CDR3 region: CASSLSTAASTDTQYF. In DNA form, the CDR3 reads TGTGCCAGCTCACTATCGACGGCGGCTAGCACAGATACGCAGTATTTT. Looking up the rest from reference TRBV18 and TRBJ2-3 gives the full variable domain: NAGVMQNPRHLVRRRGQEARLRCSPMKGHSHVYWYRQLPEEGLKFMVYLQKENIIDESGMPKERFSAEFPKEGPSILRIQQVVRGDSAAYFCASSLSTAASTDTQYFGPGTRLTVL.

The CDR3 loop is CASSSRGGTNEKLFF. Here the CDR3 DNA reads TGTGCCAGCAGTTCAAGGGGTGGGACTAATGAAAAACTGTTTTTT. This chain links TRBV28 with TRBJ1-4; weak D call: TRBD1 (5 bases). This CDR3 comprises 15 residues. Germline CDR1 is MDHEN and CDR2 is SYDVKM. V dropped 4 bases and J dropped 2 bases, with 11 bases sitting between them.

V gene TRBV11-3 combines with J gene TRBJ1-1, with 8 nucleotides matching TRBD1. Per germline, CDR1 SGHNT and CDR2 YENEEA. The CDR3 extends over 15 amino acids. Trimming took 4 bases from V and 5 from J; bases not matched to a gene: 9. The CDR3 DNA follows: TGTGCCAGCAGCTCAGTAGGGGACAGGAAGACTGAAGCTTTCTTT. This codes for CASSSVGDRKTEAFF.

V is TRBV9 and J is TRBJ1-2; perhaps TRBD1 as D (5 bases). The length of the CDR3 is 14 residues. Germline loops: CDR1 SGDLS, CDR2 YYNGEE. Deletions cut 4 bases from V and 6 bases from J, with 16 bases between. In nucleotides, the CDR3 is TGTGCCAGCAGCACTAGGGACGGGGGGGATGGCTACACCTTC. Protein sequence: CASSTRDGGDGYTF.

The chain couples TRBV5-6 to TRBJ2-3; tentative D call: TRBD2 (5 bases). This CDR3 has 15 amino acids. V shed 4 bases and J shed 2 bases, with 14 bases lying between them. Germline V gene lookup returns CDR1 SGHDT and CDR2 YYEEEE. CDR3 nucleotides: TGTGCCAGCAGCCAGAGGGAAGGGCCCACAGATACGCAGTATTTT. It translates to CASSQREGPTDTQYF. The full variable domain, completed using reference TRBV5-6 and TRBJ2-3, is DAGVTQSPTHLIKTRGQQVTLRCSPKSGHDTVSWYQQALGQGPQFIFQYYEEEERQRGNFPDRFSGHQFPNYSSELNVNALLLGDSALYLCASSQREGPTDTQYFGPGTRLTVL.